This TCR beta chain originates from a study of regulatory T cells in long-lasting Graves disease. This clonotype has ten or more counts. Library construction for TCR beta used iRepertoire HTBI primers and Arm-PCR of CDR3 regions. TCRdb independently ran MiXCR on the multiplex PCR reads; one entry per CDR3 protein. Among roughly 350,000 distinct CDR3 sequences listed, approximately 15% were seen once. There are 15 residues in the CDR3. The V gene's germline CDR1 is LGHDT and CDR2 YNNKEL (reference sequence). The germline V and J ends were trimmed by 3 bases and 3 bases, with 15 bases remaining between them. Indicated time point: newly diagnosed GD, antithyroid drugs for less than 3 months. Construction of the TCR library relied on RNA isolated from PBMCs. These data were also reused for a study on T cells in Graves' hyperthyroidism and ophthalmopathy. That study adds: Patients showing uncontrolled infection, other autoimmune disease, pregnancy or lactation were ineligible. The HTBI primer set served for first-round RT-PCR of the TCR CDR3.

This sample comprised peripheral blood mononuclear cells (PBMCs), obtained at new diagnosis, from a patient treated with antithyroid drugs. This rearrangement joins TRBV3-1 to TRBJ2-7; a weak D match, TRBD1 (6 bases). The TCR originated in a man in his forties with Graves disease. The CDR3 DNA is TGTGCCAGCAGCCACCACAGGGAGTCCGACTACGAGCAGTACTTC. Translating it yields CASSHHRESDYEQYF.